Listed below are T cell receptor beta chains from one sample, sequenced in a study of cytomegalovirus exposure and HLA in healthy donors. Only in-frame clones appear in the TCRdb table, and some are missing; sequencing was by immunoSEQ multiplex PCR. The sample holds under 90,000 clones, less than 75% seen once. Sequenced sample: PBMCs. These receptors were obtained from a man aged 35 to 55 in good health and CMV-seropositive. Each CDR3 is given with its conserved first and last residue. The D gene is left open where the match is weak. Clone sizes are given selectively: once, few, many, or a class where the clone is expanded.

J gene | clone size | D gene | V gene | CDR3 DNA | CDR3 protein
TRBJ2-3 | few | TRBD2 | TRBV4-1 | TGCGCCAGCAGCCAAGACCTGGCGGGAGCCCAAACAGATACGCAGTATTTT | CASSQDLAGAQTDTQYF
TRBJ2-4 | . | TRBD2 | TRBV6-1 | TGTGCCAGCATCCCCGCTAGCGGGGGAAACATTCAGTACTTC | CASIPASGGNIQYF
TRBJ2-5 | . | TRBD1 | TRBV2 | TGTGCCAGCAGTGGGGACAGGGGCTACGGGGAGACCCAGTACTTC | CASSGDRGYGETQYF
TRBJ1-2 | . | . | TRBV27 | TGTGCCAGCAGTCGTACTGACAGGAGATATGGCTACACCTTC | CASSRTDRRYGYTF
TRBJ1-1 | . | TRBD1 | TRBV7-8 | TGTGCCAGCAGCCGAGACAGGGTGGCCACTGAAGCTTTCTTT | CASSRDRVATEAFF
TRBJ2-3 | . | TRBD2 | TRBV28 | TGTGCCAGCAGTTCCTTAGCGGGTCCCACAGATACGCAGTATTTT | CASSSLAGPTDTQYF
TRBJ1-4 | . | . | TRBV7-9 | TGTGCCAGCAGCTTTGGGCAGTCAGGCGAAAAACTGTTTTTT | CASSFGQSGEKLFF
TRBJ2-1 | . | . | TRBV5-1 | TGCGCCAGCAGCTTGGACTCGCTTAGCTCCTACAATGAGCAGTTCTTC | CASSLDSLSSYNEQFF
TRBJ2-3 | . | TRBD1 | TRBV13 | TGTGCCAGCAGCTTAGGACAGGGGGCGAGCACAGATACGCAGTATTTT | CASSLGQGASTDTQYF
TRBJ2-5 | . | TRBD1 | TRBV7-3 | TGTGCCAGCAGCCCTGGCAGGGGGCAAGAGACCCAGTACTTC | CASSPGRGQETQYF
TRBJ2-7 | . | TRBD1 | TRBV29-1 | TGCAGCGTGGGGTATCGGACAGGGTATTACTACGAGCAGTACTTC | CSVGYRTGYYYEQYF
TRBJ2-1 | . | . | TRBV5-6 | TGTGCCAGCAGTGGGGAGTCCTACAATGAGCAGCTCTTC | CASSGESYNEQLF
TRBJ2-3 | . | TRBD2 | TRBV19 | TGTGCCAGTAGTACTCTCCCTATAGCGGGGCCCCCTAGCACAGATACGCAGTATTTT | CASSTLPIAGPPSTDTQYF
TRBJ1-5 | . | TRBD1 | TRBV7-9 | TGTGCCAGCAGCTCCGGGACAGACCATCAGCCCCAGCATTTT | CASSSGTDHQPQHF
TRBJ2-7 | . | TRBD1 | TRBV2 | TGTGCCAGCAGCAAATCCCGGGACAGGGGCGCCATCTACGAGCAGTACTTC | CASSKSRDRGAIYEQYF
TRBJ1-1 | . | . | TRBV7-2 | TGTGCCAGCAGCTCCTACACAGTGGGAGCTTTCTTT | CASSSYTVGAFF
TRBJ2-7 | . | TRBD1 | TRBV2 | TGTGCCAGCAGTATCTTAACAGGGGGCGAGCAGTACTTC | CASSILTGGEQYF
TRBJ1-1 | . | . | TRBV7-9 | TGTGCCAGCAGCGTTCAAAGGGGGGGGATGAACACTGAAGCTTTCTTT | CASSVQRGGMNTEAFF
TRBJ1-1 | . | . | TRBV27 | TGTGCCAGCAGTTTATCGCGGGACGAGAACACTGAAGCTTTCTTT | CASSLSRDENTEAFF
TRBJ1-1 | few | . | TRBV25-1 | TGTGCCAGCAGTAGCCCAATGAACACTGAAGCTTTCTTT | CASSSPMNTEAFF
TRBJ1-1 | . | . | TRBV10-3 | TGTGCCATCAGTGAACAAACAGCATTTGAAGCTTTCTTT | CAISEQTAFEAFF
TRBJ2-7 | . | . | TRBV30 | TGTGCCTGGAGGAGGGAGAAGACCCACGAGCAGTACTTC | CAWRREKTHEQYF
TRBJ1-2 | . | . | TRBV19 | TGTGCCAGTAGTATCCAACGAGGAGCTAGGGGCTACACCTTC | CASSIQRGARGYTF
TRBJ1-3 | . | . | TRBV15 | TGTGCCACCAGCAGAGTGGGCAGGGCAACTGGAAACACCATATATTTT | CATSRVGRATGNTIYF
TRBJ2-1 | . | TRBD2 | TRBV5-6 | TGTGCCAGCAGTAAGGTTGGGGAGCGGGGGGTTAGTGAGCAGTTCTTC | CASSKVGERGVSEQFF
TRBJ1-6 | . | TRBD1 | TRBV10-2 | TGCGCCAGCAGGGAGGGACAGCTTGGCTCCTATAATTCACCCCTCCACTTT | CASREGQLGSYNSPLHF
TRBJ2-5 | . | TRBD2 | TRBV27 | TGTGCCAGCAGTCCTAGGACTAGCGGGGGGTATGAAGGGATGGAGACCCAGTACTTC | CASSPRTSGGYEGMETQYF
TRBJ1-2 | few | . | TRBV19 | TGTGCCAGTAGTCACGGGGGACCGCGAGGCTACACCTTC | CASSHGGPRGYTF
TRBJ2-2 | . | . | TRBV28 | TGTGCCAGCAGTTTTCGGGGAGTAGCCGGGGAGCTGTTTTTT | CASSFRGVAGELFF
TRBJ1-3 | few | . | TRBV6-1 | TGTGCCAGCCACAGGGACTCTGGAAACACCATATATTTT | CASHRDSGNTIYF
TRBJ1-2 | . | . | TRBV2 | TGTGCCAGCAGTCCCGGCGGTTATGGCTACACCTTC | CASSPGGYGYTF
TRBJ2-7 | . | TRBD1 | TRBV7-9 | TGTGCCAGCAGCCCTCGGGACAGGGTCTACGAGCAGTACTTC | CASSPRDRVYEQYF
TRBJ2-1 | . | . | TRBV5-1 | TGCGCCAGCAGCTTGGAGGGGGACTCCTACAATGAGCAGTTCTTC | CASSLEGDSYNEQFF
TRBJ2-1 | . | . | TRBV28 | TGTGCCAGCAGTCCCTTACAGGGGAGGAATGAGCAGTTCTTC | CASSPLQGRNEQFF
TRBJ2-7 | . | TRBD2 | TRBV7-9 | TGTGCCAGCAGCCCGGGGGTGGCTAGCGGGAATCACGAGCAGTACTTC | CASSPGVASGNHEQYF
TRBJ1-2 | . | . | TRBV30 | TGTGCCTGGACTAGAGAACGTTACTATGGCTACACCTTC | CAWTRERYYGYTF
TRBJ2-2 | . | TRBD1 | TRBV4-3 | TGCGCCAGCAGCCAATCCGGAACCGGGACAGGGTATACCGGGGAGCTGTTTTTT | CASSQSGTGTGYTGELFF
TRBJ2-1 | . | . | TRBV6-5 | TGTGCCAGCAGTTACTCGCGAGGCAATGAGCAGTTCTTC | CASSYSRGNEQFF
TRBJ2-1 | . | . | TRBV14 | TGTGCCAGCAGCCAAGATAGGGGTGGGTTTGGCAATGAGCAGTTCTTC | CASSQDRGGFGNEQFF
TRBJ1-2 | few | . | TRBV9 | TGTGCCAGCAGCGCCGGACAAAGGTATTATGGCTACACCTTC | CASSAGQRYYGYTF
TRBJ2-3 | . | . | TRBV19 | TGTGCCAGTAGTCTTCAAACGGGACTTCGCACAGATACGCAGTATTTT | CASSLQTGLRTDTQYF
TRBJ2-5 | . | TRBD2 | TRBV12-5 | TGTGCTAGTGGTTTGTCGGGGGAGGGAGAGACCCAGTACTTC | CASGLSGEGETQYF
TRBJ1-2 | . | . | TRBV27 | TGTGCCAGCAGTTTATATACGGGGAACTATGGCTACACCTTC | CASSLYTGNYGYTF
TRBJ1-2 | . | TRBD1 | TRBV28 | TGTGCCAGCAGTGCTACCGGGACAGGGGGCGCAACCTATGGCTACACCTTC | CASSATGTGGATYGYTF
TRBJ2-1 | . | . | TRBV6-1 | TGTGCCAGCAGTGGCCGAATGAAGGGGAATGAGCAGTTCTTC | CASSGRMKGNEQFF
TRBJ2-7 | once | . | TRBV15 | TGTGCCACCAGCAGGGAAGGACAATCCTACGAGCAGTACTTC | CATSREGQSYEQYF
TRBJ1-2 | . | TRBD1 | TRBV7-2 | TGTGCCAGCAGCCCACAGGGGGTCTATGGCTACACCTTC | CASSPQGVYGYTF
TRBJ1-5 | . | TRBD1 | TRBV28 | TGTGCCAGCAGCCTAGGGGACAGGTTCAGACAGCCCCAGCATTTT | CASSLGDRFRQPQHF
TRBJ1-2 | . | TRBD1 | TRBV7-3 | TGTGCCAGCAGCTTATGGGCAGGGGGCAGCTATGGCTACACCTTC | CASSLWAGGSYGYTF
TRBJ2-3 | . | . | TRBV30 | TGTGCCTGGAGTGTACCCGGTAGCACAGATACGCAGTATTTT | CAWSVPGSTDTQYF
TRBJ1-2 | few | TRBD1 | TRBV2 | TGTGCCAGCAGTGGGACAGGGTTTGGCTACACCTTC | CASSGTGFGYTF
TRBJ1-2 | . | . | TRBV6-1 | TGTGCCAGCAGTGAGGTCTTGAGGGTAGAATATGGCTACACCTTC | CASSEVLRVEYGYTF